The 25 T cell receptor beta chains presented below share a single source sample, sequenced in a study of CD8 T cells in ankylosing spondylitis (dated by TCRdb to the late 2010s). The receptor library was made with 5' RACE. Sequencing relied on an Illumina HiSeq 2500. The public reads were run again by TCRdb, first through fastp at Q25 and then through MiXCR, and only productive beta chains were kept. Every distinct CDR3 protein forms one entry, paired with its most common genes and DNA. Here the sample has a few hundred thousand distinct CDR3 sequences; around 10% occur a single time. The ten biggest clones cover less than 7.5% of the sample. Input material: blood, either unsorted or a sorted T cell fraction (not recorded which). The receptor source for this set is a male donor with ankylosing spondylitis or in good health (not recorded which).

The chain carries TRBV7-3 and TRBJ2-1; TRBD1 aligns across 7 bases. V gave up 5 bases and J gave up 2 bases; unmatched junction bases: 6. This CDR3 region has 15 residues. Germline assignment: CDR1 SGHTA and CDR2 FQGTGA. CDR3 region: CASSIGTDPYNEQFF. Written as DNA, the CDR3 is TGTGCCAGCAGCATCGGGACAGACCCCTACAATGAGCAGTTCTTC.

This clonotype has just a few counts. The gene calls are TRBV5-1 and TRBJ2-3; D unclear. This CDR3 has 13 amino acids. V lost 3 bases to trimming and J lost 5 bases, with 10 bases between them. CDR1 is SGHRS and CDR2 is YFSETQ in the germline V gene. The CDR3 reads CASSSEIRDTQYF. The DNA of the CDR3 is TGCGCCAGCAGCTCCGAGATTAGAGATACGCAGTATTTT.

This clonotype was detected many times. The V gene is TRBV27, the J gene TRBJ1-5; 7 nucleotides agree with TRBD1. V shed 6 bases and J 4 bases; nucleotides not matched to a gene: 3. The CDR3 consists of 13 residues. Germline lookup yields CDR1 MNHEY and CDR2 SMNVEV (reference sequence). This chain's CDR3 is CASSTGANQPQHF. The CDR3 DNA follows: TGTGCCAGCAGCACAGGGGCTAATCAGCCCCAGCATTTT.

A few counts support this clonotype. The rearrangement joins TRBV5-1 to TRBJ2-7; D is unclear. CDR1 is SGHRS, CDR2 YFSETQ, per germline. This CDR3 region has 12 residues. Trimming removed 1 base from V and 6 bases from J, with 8 bases in between. In DNA form, the CDR3 reads TGCGCCAGCAGCTTGTCGATGGGCGAGCAGTACTTC. Protein: CASSLSMGEQYF. The whole variable domain, remainder taken from reference TRBV5-1 and TRBJ2-7, is KAGVTQTPRYLIKTRGQQVTLSCSPISGHRSVSWYQQTPGQGLQFLFEYFSETQRNKGNFPGRFSGRQFSNSRSEMNVSTLELGDSALYLCASSLSMGEQYFGPGTRLTVT.

The chain has TRBV6-1 and TRBJ1-2; D possibly corresponds to TRBD1 (6 bases). The CDR3 runs 14 residues. Trimming took off 7 bases at V and 5 bases at J, with 17 bases between the two ends. Germline V gives CDR1 MNHNS, CDR2 SASEGT. The CDR3 is CASTPGGRVYGYTF. The CDR3 region has the DNA TGTGCCAGCACTCCCGGGGGGCGCGTATATGGCTACACCTTC.

The chain combines TRBV19 with TRBJ2-7; 8 bases align to TRBD2. The CDR3 is made up of 14 amino acids. V trimming: 8 bases; J trimming: 3 bases; junction bases outside the gene matches: 9. Germline V lookup: CDR1 LNHDA, CDR2 SQIVND (reference sequence). The CDR3 protein is CASWSGRGGYEQYF. DNA of the CDR3: TGTGCCAGTTGGAGTGGCCGGGGGGGCTACGAGCAGTACTTC.

The rearrangement joins TRBV18 to TRBJ2-5, with TRBD2 as a possible D gene (5 bases). CDR1 and CDR2 (germline): KGHSH, LQKENI. There are 16 residues in the CDR3. Trimming pared 3 bases from V and 5 bases from J, leaving 19 bases between. The CDR3 spells CASSPGIRGFGETQYF. CDR3 bases: TGTGCCAGCTCACCCGGCATCCGGGGATTTGGGGAGACCCAGTACTTC.

Details on this clonotype: Since a much larger clone is just one base distant, this may be a read error. Here the CDR3 omits its conserved ending phenylalanine or tryptophan, so a read error is the likely source. This chain connects TRBV27 to TRBJ1-2, with 7 bases that match TRBD1. CDR1 MNHEY and CDR2 SMNVEV come from the germline V gene (reference sequence). With V trimmed by 8 bases and J by 4 bases, 4 bases remained unmatched. This CDR3 has 12 amino acids. The CDR3, as DNA: TGTGCCAGCGGCGACAGGGCCTATGGCTACACCATC. Translated, it gives CASGDRAYGYTI.

Ten or more counts support this clonotype. The chain carries TRBV5-1 and TRBJ2-1; D call uncertain. The CDR3 runs to 15 residues. V shed 8 bases and J shed 4 bases, with 19 bases lying between them. Germline CDR1 SGHRS, CDR2 YFSETQ. Here the CDR3 reads CASVPNWWDYNEQFF. The CDR3 DNA reads as TGCGCCAGTGTCCCAAATTGGTGGGATTACAATGAGCAGTTCTTC.

This clonotype was counted many times. DNA of the CDR3: TGTGCCAGCAGCCCACTAGCGGGAGTCTCCTACGAGCAGTACTTC. This encodes CASSPLAGVSYEQYF. The rearrangement links TRBV12-3 or TRBV12-4 to TRBJ2-7; TRBD2 matches at 11 bases. V gave up 6 bases and J gave up 0 bases; unmatched junction bases: 4. This CDR3 contains 15 residues.

V is TRBV10-3 and J is TRBJ2-1, with TRBD2 matching 10 bases. With 2 bases clipped from V and 4 bases from J, the junction kept 2 bases outside the gene matches. The CDR3 spans 15 residues. Germline values: CDR1 ENHRY, CDR2 SYGVKD. Here the CDR3 reads CAISEDSGGYNEQFF. In DNA, the CDR3 is TGTGCCATCAGTGAGGATAGCGGGGGGTACAATGAGCAGTTCTTC.

This clonotype was seen repeatedly, ten times or more. The rearrangement joins TRBV9 to TRBJ2-2; no clear D gene. Germline CDR1 and CDR2: SGDLS and YYNGEE. The CDR3 is 15 amino acids. Trimming took 3 bases from V and 7 from J, leaving 16 bases between them. The CDR3, as DNA: TGTGCCAGCAGCGCCCGAGTGACCGGCTACGGGGAGCTGTTTTTT. This translates into CASSARVTGYGELFF.

The chain couples TRBV7-9 to TRBJ2-3, with 9 nucleotides matching TRBD2. The germline V gene has CDR1 SEHNR and CDR2 FQNEAQ (reference sequence). V shed 0 bases and J 6 bases; nucleotides not matched to a gene: 4. The CDR3 loop spans 15 amino acids. Here the CDR3 DNA reads TGTGCCAGCAGCTTAGCTAGCGGGGGATCGGATACGCAGTATTTT. The encoded protein is CASSLASGGSDTQYF.

This clonotype appeared many times. The J gene is TRBJ2-7, the V gene TRBV10-3; a weak D match, TRBD2 (6 bases). The CDR3 sequence is 13 residues long. Germline values: CDR1 ENHRY, CDR2 SYGVKD. Trimming removed 6 bases at V and 2 bases at J, with 11 bases between. The CDR3 loop is CAIRRERAYEQYF. CDR3 in DNA: TGTGCCATCAGACGGGAGCGGGCCTACGAGCAGTACTTC.

This clonotype was counted many times. The chain is built from TRBV20-1 and TRBJ2-4, with D possibly matching TRBD2 (5 bases). CDR3 length: 15 amino acids. The V end lost 3 bases, the J end lost 0 bases, and 12 bases lay between the germline ends. CDR1 DFQATT and CDR2 SNEGSKA come from the germline V gene (reference sequence). The CDR3: CSASSSGLAKNIQYF. As DNA, the CDR3 is TGCAGTGCTAGCTCTTCTGGACTAGCCAAAAACATTCAGTACTTC.

The sample holds many counts of this clonotype. The chain links TRBV12-3 or TRBV12-4 to TRBJ2-7, with TRBD2 identical over 10 bases. V trimming: 3 bases; J trimming: 3 bases; junction bases outside the gene matches: 2. The CDR3 loop spans 14 amino acids. The CDR3 sequence is CASSFSSGSYEQYF. CDR3 coding DNA: TGTGCCAGCAGTTTCTCTAGCGGGAGCTACGAGCAGTACTTC.

This clonotype was found many times. The V and J genes are TRBV5-1 and TRBJ1-1; a possible D gene is TRBD1 (5 bases). Germline-derived CDR1 and CDR2 are SGHRS and YFSETQ. The CDR3 contains 14 residues. Trimming took 1 base from V and 5 from J, leaving 12 bases between them. CDR3: CASSLRDRKTEAFF. The CDR3 nucleotides are TGCGCCAGCAGCTTGCGGGACCGGAAAACTGAAGCTTTCTTT.

This clonotype was observed many times. The rearrangement uses TRBV11-2 and TRBJ2-3; no reliable D call. Germline CDR1 reads SGHAT; CDR2 reads FQNNGV. This CDR3 is 16 amino acids long. V was cut by 3 bases and J by 6 bases, with 19 bases left in between. CDR3 DNA sequence: TGTGCCAGCAGCTTCGCTCGACTGGGAAACATGGATACGCAGTATTTT. Encoded protein: CASSFARLGNMDTQYF. Looking up the rest from reference TRBV11-2 and TRBJ2-3 gives the full variable domain: EAGVAQSPRYKIIEKRQSVAFWCNPISGHATLYWYQQILGQGPKLLIQFQNNGVVDDSQLPKDRFSAERLKGVDSTLKIQPAKLEDSAVYLCASSFARLGNMDTQYFGPGTRLTVL.

There are a few counts of this clonotype. The rearrangement links TRBV7-8 to TRBJ2-3; 7 positions agree with TRBD2. This CDR3 contains 14 residues. Germline V gives CDR1 SGHVS, CDR2 FQNEAQ. V was pared by 7 bases and J by 2 bases, with 6 bases of the junction left unmatched. Here the CDR3 reads CASKLAPATDTQYF. Written as DNA, the CDR3 is TGTGCCAGCAAACTAGCGCCCGCCACAGATACGCAGTATTTT.

This clonotype was counted only a few times. This CDR3 reads CASSFRTYEQYF. The CDR3 nucleotides are TGTGCCAGCAGTTTTCGGACCTACGAGCAGTACTTC. The genes are TRBV28 and TRBJ2-7; D remains unclear. The CDR3 sequence is 12 residues long. Germline V CDR1 and CDR2: MDHEN, SYDVKM. The V gene lost 3 bases and the J gene lost 2 bases, with 5 bases spanning the gap.

This clonotype was observed at least ten times. The chain carries TRBV12-3 or TRBV12-4 and TRBJ2-2; the D gene could be TRBD1 or TRBD2 (6 bases each). Deletions cut 2 bases from V and 0 bases from J, with 10 bases between. The CDR3 is made up of 16 amino acids. This CDR3 reads CASSLRGDSNTGELFF. The DNA for the CDR3 is TGTGCCAGCAGTTTAAGGGGGGACTCGAACACCGGGGAGCTGTTTTTT.

The chain joins TRBV7-8 to TRBJ2-7, with D unclear. This CDR3 spans 13 amino acids. Trimming left V 0 bases short and J 3 bases short, with 6 bases between. Germline V gene sequence: CDR1 SGHVS, CDR2 FQNEAQ. The CDR3 loop is CASSLAVLYEQYF. The CDR3 region has the DNA TGTGCCAGCAGCTTAGCCGTCCTCTACGAGCAGTACTTC.

This clonotype was recorded many times. This chain connects TRBV6-5 to TRBJ1-2; D unresolved. This CDR3 region has 13 residues. V gave up 0 bases and J gave up 1 base, with 3 bases separating them. Germline CDR1 MNHEY, CDR2 SVGAGI. The CDR3 sequence is CASSYSINYGYTF. CDR3 bases: TGTGCCAGCAGTTACTCTATTAACTATGGCTACACCTTC.

The sample holds many counts of this clonotype. This CDR3 reads CSVVDRAEDTQYF. The CDR3 coding sequence is TGCAGCGTCGTCGACAGGGCGGAGGATACGCAGTATTTT. The chain is built from TRBV29-1 and TRBJ2-3; the match to TRBD1 covers 7 bases. V shed 6 bases and J 6 bases; nucleotides not matched to a gene: 9. The germline V gene encodes CDR1 SQVTM and CDR2 ANQGSEA. This CDR3 is built from 13 residues.

In this sample, this clonotype turned up many times. The chain couples TRBV5-1 to TRBJ1-5; perhaps TRBD1 as D (5 bases). This CDR3 spans 13 amino acids. From germline, CDR1 is SGHRS and CDR2 YFSETQ. Trimming pared 1 base from V and 7 bases from J, leaving 9 bases between. CDR3 sequence reads: CASSLQGGQPQHF. CDR3 bases: TGCGCCAGCAGCTTGCAGGGCGGGCAGCCCCAGCATTTT.